Listed below are T cell receptor beta chains from one sample, sequenced in a study of human T cells and chemical hapten exposure. TCRdb fed the RACE reads into MiXCR, producing one record per CDR3 protein. The sample holds roughly 130,000 distinct CDR3 sequences, about 10% seen once. The sample here was whole blood, taken in connection with sensitization to the hapten diphenylcyclopropenone (DPC). The receptors originated from a woman aged 50 to 60 with alopecia areata. Some clones in this sample may be carry-over from other donors' samples. Each CDR3 is given with its conserved first and last residue. The D gene is left open where the match is weak. The listing skips clone size in some rows; elsewhere it reads once, few, many or a size class.

size: .
J: TRBJ2-3
V: TRBV29-1
D: TRBD1
DNA: TGCAGCGTCTTGACAGGGGCCAACACAGATACGCAGTATTTT
CDR3: CSVLTGANTDTQYF

size: .
J: TRBJ2-5
V: TRBV7-2
D: .
DNA: TGTGCCAGCAGCCGGGGGTGGAGGGAAGAGACCCAGTACTTC
CDR3: CASSRGWREETQYF

size: few
J: TRBJ2-6
V: TRBV28
D: .
DNA: TGTGCCAGCAGTTTGGAGGGGGCTGGGGCCAACGTCCTGACTTTC
CDR3: CASSLEGAGANVLTF

size: many
J: TRBJ1-6
V: TRBV7-2
D: TRBD1
DNA: TGTGCCAGCAGCTTAGCGGGGACAGGGTCGAATTCACCCCTCCACTTT
CDR3: CASSLAGTGSNSPLHF

size: few
J: TRBJ2-1
V: TRBV29-1
D: .
DNA: TGCAGCGTGGGGAGAGGGGGCAATGAGCAGTTCTTC
CDR3: CSVGRGGNEQFF

size: many
J: TRBJ2-3
V: TRBV20-1
D: .
DNA: TGCAGTGCTAGACACGGACGGGTTAGCACAGATACGCAGTATTTT
CDR3: CSARHGRVSTDTQYF

size: many
J: TRBJ2-5
V: TRBV5-1
D: .
DNA: TGCGCCAGCACACGGATCCTGGCGGAGACCCAGTACTTC
CDR3: CASTRILAETQYF

size: .
J: TRBJ2-7
V: TRBV12-3/TRBV12-4
D: .
DNA: TGTGCCAGCAGTTTCTTGCGGGTAGAAGAGCAGTACTTC
CDR3: CASSFLRVEEQYF

size: many
J: TRBJ1-1
V: TRBV4-2
D: .
DNA: TGTGCCAGCAGCCCAAGCGGGGAGGCTGAAGCTTTCTTT
CDR3: CASSPSGEAEAFF

size: .
J: TRBJ2-7
V: TRBV5-1
D: TRBD1
DNA: TGCGCCAACAGCTTCGGGACAGGGCCCCTCGAGCAGTACTTC
CDR3: CANSFGTGPLEQYF

size: .
J: TRBJ1-5
V: TRBV9
D: .
DNA: TGTGCCAGCAGCGTTGCAGGGACCGATCAGCCCCAGCATTTT
CDR3: CASSVAGTDQPQHF

size: many
J: TRBJ2-7
V: TRBV27
D: TRBD2
DNA: TGTGCCAGCAGTTTTAGCGGGAGAGTCTACGAGCAGTACTTC
CDR3: CASSFSGRVYEQYF

size: few
J: TRBJ1-1
V: TRBV5-1
D: .
DNA: TGCGCCAGCAGCTTGGTCGGGGAAGGTAACACTGAAGCTTTCTTT
CDR3: CASSLVGEGNTEAFF